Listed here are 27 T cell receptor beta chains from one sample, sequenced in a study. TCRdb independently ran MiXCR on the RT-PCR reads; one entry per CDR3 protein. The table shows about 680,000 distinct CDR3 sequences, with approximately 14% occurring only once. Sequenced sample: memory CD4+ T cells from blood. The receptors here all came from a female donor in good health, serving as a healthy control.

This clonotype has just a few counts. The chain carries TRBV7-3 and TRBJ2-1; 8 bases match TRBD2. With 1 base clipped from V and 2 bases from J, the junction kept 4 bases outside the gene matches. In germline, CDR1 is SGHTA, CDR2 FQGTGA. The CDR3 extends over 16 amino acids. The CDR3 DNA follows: TGTGCCAGCAGCTTAAACTCACTAGCGGCCTACAATGAGCAGTTCTTC. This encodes CASSLNSLAAYNEQFF.

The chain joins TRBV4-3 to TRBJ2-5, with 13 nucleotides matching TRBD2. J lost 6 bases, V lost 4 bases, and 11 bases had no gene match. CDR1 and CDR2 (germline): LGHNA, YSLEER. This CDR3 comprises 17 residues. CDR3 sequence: CASSRELGTSGEQTQYF. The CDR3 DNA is TGCGCCAGCAGCCGAGAACTAGGGACTAGCGGGGAGCAGACCCAGTACTTC.

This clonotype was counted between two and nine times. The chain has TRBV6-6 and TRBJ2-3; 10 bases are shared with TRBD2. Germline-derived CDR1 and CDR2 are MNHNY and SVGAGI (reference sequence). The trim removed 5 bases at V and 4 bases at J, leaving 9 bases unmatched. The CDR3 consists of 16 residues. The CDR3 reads CASSPRTSGRSDTQYF. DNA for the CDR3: TGTGCCAGCAGTCCGAGGACTAGCGGAAGATCAGATACGCAGTATTTT.

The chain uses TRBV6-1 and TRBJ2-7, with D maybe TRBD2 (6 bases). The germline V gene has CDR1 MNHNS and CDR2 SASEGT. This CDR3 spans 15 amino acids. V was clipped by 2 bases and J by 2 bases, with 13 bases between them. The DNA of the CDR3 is TGTGCCAGCAGTGAACAGGGACTGAACCCCTACGAGCAGTACTTC. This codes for CASSEQGLNPYEQYF.

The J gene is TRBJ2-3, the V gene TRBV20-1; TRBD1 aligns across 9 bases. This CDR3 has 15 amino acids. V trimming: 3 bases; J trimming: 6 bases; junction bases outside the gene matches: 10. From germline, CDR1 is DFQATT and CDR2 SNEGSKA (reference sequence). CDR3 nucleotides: TGCAGTGCTAGTCCCGGGACAGGGCGAAGCGATACGCAGTATTTT. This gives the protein CSASPGTGRSDTQYF.

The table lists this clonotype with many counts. CDR3 sequence reads: CSARRGSFEQFF. The CDR3 DNA follows: TGCAGTGCTAGACGCGGGAGCTTTGAGCAGTTCTTC. This chain links TRBV20-1 with TRBJ2-1; the match to TRBD2 covers 7 bases. Unmatched junction bases numbered 4, after V lost 2 bases and J lost 9 bases. Germline CDR1 reads DFQATT; CDR2 reads SNEGSKA (reference sequence). The CDR3 loop spans 12 amino acids.

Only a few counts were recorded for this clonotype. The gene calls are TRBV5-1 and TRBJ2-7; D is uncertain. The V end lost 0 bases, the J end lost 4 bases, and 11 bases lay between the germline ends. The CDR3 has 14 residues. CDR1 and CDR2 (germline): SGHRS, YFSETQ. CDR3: CASSLGLGFYEQYF. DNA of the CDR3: TGCGCCAGCAGCTTGGGGTTGGGGTTTTACGAGCAGTACTTC. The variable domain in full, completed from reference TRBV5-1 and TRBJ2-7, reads KAGVTQTPRYLIKTRGQQVTLSCSPISGHRSVSWYQQTPGQGLQFLFEYFSETQRNKGNFPGRFSGRQFSNSRSEMNVSTLELGDSALYLCASSLGLGFYEQYFGPGTRLTVT.

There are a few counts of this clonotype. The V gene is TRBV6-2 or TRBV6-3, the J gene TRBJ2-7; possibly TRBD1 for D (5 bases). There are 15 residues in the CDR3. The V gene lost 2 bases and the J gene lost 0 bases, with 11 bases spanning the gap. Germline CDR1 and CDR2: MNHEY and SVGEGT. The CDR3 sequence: CASSYPQDNSYEQYF. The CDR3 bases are TGTGCCAGCAGTTACCCGCAGGACAACTCCTACGAGCAGTACTTC.

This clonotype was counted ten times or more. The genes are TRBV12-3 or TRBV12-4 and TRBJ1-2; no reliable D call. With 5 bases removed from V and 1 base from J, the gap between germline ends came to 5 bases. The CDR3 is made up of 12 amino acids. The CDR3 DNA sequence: TGTGCCAGCAGTGCGGATAACTATGGCTACACCTTC. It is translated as CASSADNYGYTF.

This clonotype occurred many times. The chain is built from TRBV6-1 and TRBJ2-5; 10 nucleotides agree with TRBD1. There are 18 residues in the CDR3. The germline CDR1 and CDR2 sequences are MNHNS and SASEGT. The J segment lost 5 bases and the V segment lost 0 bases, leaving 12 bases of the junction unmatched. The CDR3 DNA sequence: TGTGCCAGCAGTGAAGCGAGACAGGGGGCGTTCGGAGAGGAGACCCAGTACTTC. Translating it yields CASSEARQGAFGEETQYF.

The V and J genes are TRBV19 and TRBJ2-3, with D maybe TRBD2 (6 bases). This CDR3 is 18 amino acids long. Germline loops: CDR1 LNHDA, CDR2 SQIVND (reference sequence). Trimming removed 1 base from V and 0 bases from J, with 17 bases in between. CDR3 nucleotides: TGTGCCAGTAGTATAGCCCTCAGTGCGGGGTCTAGCACAGATACGCAGTATTTT. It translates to CASSIALSAGSSTDTQYF.

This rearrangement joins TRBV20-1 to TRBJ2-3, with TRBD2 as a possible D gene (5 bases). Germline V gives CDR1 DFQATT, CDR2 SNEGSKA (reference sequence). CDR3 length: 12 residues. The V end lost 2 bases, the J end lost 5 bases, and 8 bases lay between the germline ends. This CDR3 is CSARTRGDTQYF. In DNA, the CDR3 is TGCAGTGCTAGAACCCGGGGAGATACGCAGTATTTT.

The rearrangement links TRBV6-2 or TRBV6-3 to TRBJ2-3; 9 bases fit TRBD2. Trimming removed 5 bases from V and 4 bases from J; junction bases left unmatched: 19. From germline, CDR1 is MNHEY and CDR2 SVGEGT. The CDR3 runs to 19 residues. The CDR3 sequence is CASSIVARTSDPPPDTQYF. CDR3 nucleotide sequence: TGTGCCAGCAGTATCGTCGCCCGGACTAGCGACCCCCCCCCAGATACGCAGTATTTT.

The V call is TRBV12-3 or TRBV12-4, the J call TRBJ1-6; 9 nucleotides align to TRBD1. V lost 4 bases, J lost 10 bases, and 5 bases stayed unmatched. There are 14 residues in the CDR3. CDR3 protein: CASSSTGGKSPLHF. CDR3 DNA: TGTGCCAGCAGTTCGACAGGGGGTAAATCACCCCTCCACTTT.

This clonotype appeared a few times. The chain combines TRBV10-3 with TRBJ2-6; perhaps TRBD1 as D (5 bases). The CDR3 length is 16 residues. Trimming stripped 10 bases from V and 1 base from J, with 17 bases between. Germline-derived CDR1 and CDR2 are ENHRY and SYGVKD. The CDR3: CASRQAGLSGANVLTF. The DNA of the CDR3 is TGTGCCAGCAGACAAGCAGGGTTGTCTGGGGCCAACGTCCTGACTTTC.

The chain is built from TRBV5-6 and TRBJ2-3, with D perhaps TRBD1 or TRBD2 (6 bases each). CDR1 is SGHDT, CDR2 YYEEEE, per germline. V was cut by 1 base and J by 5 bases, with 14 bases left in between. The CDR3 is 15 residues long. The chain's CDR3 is CASSLNLGGGDTQYF. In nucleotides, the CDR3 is TGTGCCAGCAGCTTGAATTTGGGGGGCGGAGATACGCAGTATTTT.

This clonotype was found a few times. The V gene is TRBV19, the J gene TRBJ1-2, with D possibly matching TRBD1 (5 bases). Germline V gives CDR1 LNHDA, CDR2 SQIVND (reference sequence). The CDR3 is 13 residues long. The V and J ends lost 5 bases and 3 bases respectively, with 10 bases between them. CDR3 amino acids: CASSPRQHYGYTF. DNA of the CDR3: TGTGCCAGTAGTCCACGACAGCACTATGGCTACACCTTC. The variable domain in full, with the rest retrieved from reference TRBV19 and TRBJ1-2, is DGGITQSPKYLFRKEGQNVTLSCEQNLNHDAMYWYRQDPGQGLRLIYYSQIVNDFQKGDIAEGYSVSREKKESFPLTVTSAQKNPTAFYLCASSPRQHYGYTFGSGTRLTVV.

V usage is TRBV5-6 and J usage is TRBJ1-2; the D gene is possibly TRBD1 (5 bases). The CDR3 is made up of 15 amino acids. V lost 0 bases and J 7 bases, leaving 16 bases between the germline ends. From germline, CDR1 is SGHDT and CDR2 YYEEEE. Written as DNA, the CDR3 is TGTGCCAGCAGCTTGGATAGGGGTAGAGAGAGTGGCTACACCTTC. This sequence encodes CASSLDRGRESGYTF.

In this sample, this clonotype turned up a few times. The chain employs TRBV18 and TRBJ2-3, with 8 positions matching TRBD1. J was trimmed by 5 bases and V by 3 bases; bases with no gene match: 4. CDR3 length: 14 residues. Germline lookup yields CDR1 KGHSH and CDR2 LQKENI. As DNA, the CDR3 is TGTGCCAGCTCACCGGGCGGACAGGGAGATACGCAGTATTTT. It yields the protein CASSPGGQGDTQYF.

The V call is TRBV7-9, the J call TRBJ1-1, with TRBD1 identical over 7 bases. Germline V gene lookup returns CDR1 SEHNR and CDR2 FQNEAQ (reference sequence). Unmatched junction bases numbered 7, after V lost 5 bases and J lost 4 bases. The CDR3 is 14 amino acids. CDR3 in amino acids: CASSTGQVGTEAFF. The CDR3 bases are TGTGCCAGCAGCACCGGACAGGTTGGCACTGAAGCTTTCTTT.

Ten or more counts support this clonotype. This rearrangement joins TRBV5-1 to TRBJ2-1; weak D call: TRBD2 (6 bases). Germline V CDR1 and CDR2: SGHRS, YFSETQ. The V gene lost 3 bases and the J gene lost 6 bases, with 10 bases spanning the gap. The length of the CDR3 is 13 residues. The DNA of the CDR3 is TGCGCCAGCAGCTGGGGGACTGGCAATGAGCAGTTCTTC. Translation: CASSWGTGNEQFF. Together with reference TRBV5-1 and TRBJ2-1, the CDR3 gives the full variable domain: KAGVTQTPRYLIKTRGQQVTLSCSPISGHRSVSWYQQTPGQGLQFLFEYFSETQRNKGNFPGRFSGRQFSNSRSEMNVSTLELGDSALYLCASSWGTGNEQFFGPGTRLTVL.

The CDR3 spells CASSFSGAGQETQYF. The CDR3 DNA follows: TGTGCCAGCAGCTTTAGCGGGGCTGGCCAAGAGACCCAGTACTTC. The chain combines TRBV7-9 with TRBJ2-5, with 8 bases identical to TRBD2. The CDR3 length is 15 residues. V lost 3 bases and J lost 1; bases outside the gene matches: 4. In germline, CDR1 is SEHNR, CDR2 FQNEAQ (reference sequence). The variable domain in full, with the rest retrieved from reference TRBV7-9 and TRBJ2-5, is DTGVSQNPRHKITKRGQNVTFRCDPISEHNRLYWYRQTLGQGPEFLTYFQNEAQLEKSRLLSDRFSAERPKGSFSTLEIQRTEQGDSAMYLCASSFSGAGQETQYFGPGTRLLVL.

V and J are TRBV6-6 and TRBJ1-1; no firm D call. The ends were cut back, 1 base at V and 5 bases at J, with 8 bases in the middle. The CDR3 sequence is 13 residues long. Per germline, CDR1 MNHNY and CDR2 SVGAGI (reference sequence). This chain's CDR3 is CASSYYARTEAFF. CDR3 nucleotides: TGTGCCAGCAGTTACTATGCGAGAACTGAAGCTTTCTTT.

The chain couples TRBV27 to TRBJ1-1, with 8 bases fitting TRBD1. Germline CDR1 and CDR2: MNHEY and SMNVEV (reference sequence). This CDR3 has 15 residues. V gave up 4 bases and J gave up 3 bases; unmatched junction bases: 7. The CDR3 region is CASSSWTGQDTEAFF. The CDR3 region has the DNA TGTGCCAGCAGTTCCTGGACAGGGCAGGACACTGAAGCTTTCTTT.

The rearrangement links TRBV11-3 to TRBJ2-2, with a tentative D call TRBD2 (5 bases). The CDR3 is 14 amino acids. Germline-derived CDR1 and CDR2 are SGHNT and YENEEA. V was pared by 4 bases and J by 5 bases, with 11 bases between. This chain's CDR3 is CASSSYGETGELFF. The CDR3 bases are TGTGCCAGCAGCTCCTACGGGGAAACCGGGGAGCTGTTTTTT.

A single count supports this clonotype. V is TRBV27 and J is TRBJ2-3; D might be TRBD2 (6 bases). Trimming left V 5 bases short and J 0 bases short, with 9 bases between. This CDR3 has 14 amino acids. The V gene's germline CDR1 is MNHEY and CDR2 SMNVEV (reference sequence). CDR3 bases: TGTGCCAGCAGTGAAGGGAGGAGCACAGATACGCAGTATTTT. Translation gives CASSEGRSTDTQYF.

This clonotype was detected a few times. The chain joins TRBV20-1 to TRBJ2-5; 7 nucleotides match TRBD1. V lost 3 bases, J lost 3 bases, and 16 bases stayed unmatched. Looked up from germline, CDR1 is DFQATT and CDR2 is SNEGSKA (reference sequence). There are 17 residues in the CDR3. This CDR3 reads CSASRFGRGRREETQYF. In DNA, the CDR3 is TGCAGTGCTAGTCGTTTTGGTAGGGGGCGCCGCGAAGAGACCCAGTACTTC.